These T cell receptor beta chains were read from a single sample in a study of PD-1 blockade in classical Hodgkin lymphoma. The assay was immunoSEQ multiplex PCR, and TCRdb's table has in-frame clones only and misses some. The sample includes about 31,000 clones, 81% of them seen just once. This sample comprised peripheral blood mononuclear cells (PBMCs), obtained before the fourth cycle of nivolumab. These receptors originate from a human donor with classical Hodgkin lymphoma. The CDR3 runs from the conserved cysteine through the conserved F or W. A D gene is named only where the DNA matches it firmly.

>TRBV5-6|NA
CASSLFTGNYGYTF
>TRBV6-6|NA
CASSYSGRAVPEAFF
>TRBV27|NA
CASSPGTSTEAFF
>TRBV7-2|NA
CASSQAPNTEAFF
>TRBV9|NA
CASSPSNTGELFF
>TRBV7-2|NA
CASSLEAVLPNYGYTF
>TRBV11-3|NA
CASESGLSNTEAFF
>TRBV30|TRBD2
CAWSTGGGYNEQFF
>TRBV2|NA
CASSEAEIGVGYTF
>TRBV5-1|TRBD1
CASSKTGAEVKNIQYF
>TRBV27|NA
CASSFWWANEKLFF
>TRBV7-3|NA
CASSLRHGPYEAFF
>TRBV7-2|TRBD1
CASSRDRTLYGYTF
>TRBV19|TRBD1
CASSTGQTYSQPQHF
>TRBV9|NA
CASSVEGAQTDTQYF
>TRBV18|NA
CASSPRPTRRDEKLFF
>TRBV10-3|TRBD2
CAISGTRGTGELFF
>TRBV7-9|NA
CASSLVEETQYF
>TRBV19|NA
CASSIPSNQPQHF
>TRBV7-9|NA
CASSLMGATNEKLFF